This record looks at one T cell receptor (beta chain) sequence and its context. Primers used in a second PCR of about 7 to 12 cycles were a sample-barcoded 5' primer and a J-beta primer mix. MiXCR, applied by TCRdb to the 5' RACE reads, yields one record per CDR3 protein. The repertoire includes approximately 760,000 distinct CDR3 sequences, 25% of them detected once, and just under 9.5% sits in the top ten. This sample stems from a study of blood T cells in healthy people across ages. In addition, the sample was reused for a study of T cells of mothers and their children.

This receptor was obtained from a boy between 10 and 17 years old in good health. Sequencing was performed on blood.

CDR3 amino acids: CSARVGSLNEQFF. DNA of the CDR3: TGCAGTGCTAGAGTAGGCAGCCTCAATGAGCAGTTCTTC. The chain joins TRBV20-1 to TRBJ2-5; D remains unclear. The J call is uncertain, as TRBJ2-1 better fits the DNA end. This CDR3 is 13 amino acids long. Germline CDR1 and CDR2: DFQATT and SNEGSKA (reference sequence).